What follows describes a single T cell receptor (beta chain). Germline V lookup: CDR1 MNHEY, CDR2 SVGAGI. V lost 0 bases, J lost 0 bases, and 5 bases stayed unmatched. The CDR3 runs to 18 residues. The source of the sample is a study of blood T cells in healthy people across ages. PCR was performed a second time for about 6 to 12 cycles using a sample-barcoded 5' primer and a J-beta primer mix. TCRdb ran MiXCR on the 5' RACE reads and lists one entry per CDR3 protein. Found here are just under 750,000 distinct CDR3 sequences, about a fifth of them singletons; the top ten hold approximately 20%. Source material: blood. The rearrangement uses TRBV6-5 and TRBJ2-2, with 9 bases matching TRBD1. The TCR was taken from a man between 65 and 85 years old in good health. This CDR3 is CASSYSTGTGTNTGELFF. In nucleotides, the CDR3 is TGTGCCAGCAGTTACTCGACGGGGACAGGGACGAACACCGGGGAGCTGTTTTTT.